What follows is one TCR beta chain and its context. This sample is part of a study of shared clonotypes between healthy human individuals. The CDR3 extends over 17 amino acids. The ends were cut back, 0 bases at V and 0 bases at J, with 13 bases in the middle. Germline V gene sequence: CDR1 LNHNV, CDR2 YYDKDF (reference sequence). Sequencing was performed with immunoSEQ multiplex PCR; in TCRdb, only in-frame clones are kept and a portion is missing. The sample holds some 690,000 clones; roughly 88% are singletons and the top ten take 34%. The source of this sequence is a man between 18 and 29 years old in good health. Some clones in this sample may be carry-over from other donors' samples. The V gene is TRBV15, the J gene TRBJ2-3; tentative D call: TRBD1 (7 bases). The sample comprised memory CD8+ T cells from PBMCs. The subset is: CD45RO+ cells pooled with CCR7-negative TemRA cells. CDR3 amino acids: CATSREETGTSTDTQYF. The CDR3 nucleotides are TGTGCCACCAGCAGAGAAGAGACAGGGACTAGCACAGATACGCAGTATTTT.